One and the same sample provided the 13 T cell receptor beta chains below, sequenced in a study of blood T cell repertoires in COVID-19. The protocol was immunoSEQ multiplex PCR, while the TCRdb copy is restricted to in-frame clones and leaves out a portion. This sample has approximately 47,000 clones, with more than 70% found just once. Sequencing was done on a sample of peripheral blood. The receptors originated from an older woman with acute or convalescent COVID-19.

This chain links TRBV2 with TRBJ1-1; tentatively, D is TRBD1 (5 bases). Per the germline V gene, CDR1 is SNHLY and CDR2 is FYNNEI. The length of the CDR3 is 15 residues. Between the trimmed V and J ends, which lost 5 bases and 2 bases, there was a span of 15 bases. CDR3 protein: CASSINRGGNTEAFF. In nucleotides, the CDR3 is TGTGCCAGCAGTATCAACCGGGGGGGAAACACTGAAGCTTTCTTT.

This chain connects TRBV7-8 to TRBJ2-3; 8 nucleotides align to TRBD2. Germline V gives CDR1 SGHVS, CDR2 FQNEAQ. V lost 4 bases, J lost 2 bases, and 5 bases stayed unmatched. The CDR3 has 15 residues. CDR3 in amino acids: CASSSYGGVTDTQYF. CDR3 DNA: TGTGCCAGCAGCTCATACGGGGGGGTCACAGATACGCAGTATTTT.

The V gene is TRBV5-4, the J gene TRBJ2-1, with D unresolved. The CDR3 totals 10 residues. The ends were cut back, 7 bases at V and 5 bases at J, with 4 bases in the middle. The germline V gene encodes CDR1 SGHNT and CDR2 YYREEE (reference sequence). CDR3: CASGNNEQFF. In nucleotides, the CDR3 is TGTGCCAGCGGCAACAATGAGCAGTTCTTC.

This rearrangement joins TRBV5-1 to TRBJ1-2, with D tentatively TRBD1 (6 bases). Trimming removed 2 bases from V and 0 bases from J, with 8 bases in between. Germline V gene lookup returns CDR1 SGHRS and CDR2 YFSETQ. This CDR3 has 14 residues. In DNA form, the CDR3 reads TGCGCCAGCAGCTTTAGACAGGCTAACTATGGCTACACCTTC. It translates to CASSFRQANYGYTF.

The chain employs TRBV25-1 and TRBJ2-7, with D unclear. This CDR3 is 11 amino acids long. Germline V CDR1 and CDR2: MGHDK, SYGVNS. V was clipped by 6 bases and J by 3 bases, with 6 bases between them. The CDR3 region has the DNA TGTGCCAGCAGCAAAAACTACGAGCAGTACTTC. Protein product: CASSKNYEQYF.

The chain recombines TRBV5-6 with TRBJ2-7, with 9 bases that match TRBD2. CDR3 size: 16 residues. Germline assignment: CDR1 SGHDT and CDR2 YYEEEE. With V trimmed by 0 bases and J by 0 bases, 4 bases remained unmatched. The CDR3 spells CASSLGLAVTSYEQYF. DNA for the CDR3: TGTGCCAGCAGCTTGGGACTAGCGGTCACCTCCTACGAGCAGTACTTC. Full variable domain (remainder filled in from reference TRBV5-6 and TRBJ2-7): DAGVTQSPTHLIKTRGQQVTLRCSPKSGHDTVSWYQQALGQGPQFIFQYYEEEERQRGNFPDRFSGHQFPNYSSELNVNALLLGDSALYLCASSLGLAVTSYEQYFGPGTRLTVT.

This clone was picked up a small number of times. The V and J genes are TRBV19 and TRBJ1-5; D not resolved. V was pared by 3 bases and J by 7 bases, with 19 bases between. The CDR3 runs 16 residues. Germline V gives CDR1 LNHDA, CDR2 SQIVND (reference sequence). CDR3 in DNA: TGTGCCAGTAGTATCTTTGCGGGAATGCAAGACCAGCCCCAGCATTTT. Encoded protein: CASSIFAGMQDQPQHF.

J is TRBJ2-1 and V is TRBV5-1, with 9 bases aligning to TRBD2. The CDR3 extends over 18 amino acids. The germline gives CDR1 SGHRS, CDR2 YFSETQ. J gave up 4 bases and V 0 bases, and 11 bases lay outside the gene matches. The CDR3 is CASSLGPMAGGGYNEQFF. The CDR3 nucleotides are TGCGCCAGCAGCTTGGGCCCTATGGCGGGAGGGGGGTACAATGAGCAGTTCTTC.

This clone was observed once. This chain links TRBV21-1 with TRBJ1-1. TRBV21-1 is a known pseudogene. The CDR3 covers 13 residues. The CDR3 here is CASSKFSNTEAFF. The CDR3 nucleotides are TGTGCCAGCAGCAAATTTAGCAACACTGAAGCTTTCTTT.

J is TRBJ2-3 and V is TRBV24-1; TRBD2 agrees at 9 bases. CDR1 is KGHDR, CDR2 SFDVKD, per germline. The ends lost 1 base at V and 2 bases at J; junction bases unmatched: 6. This CDR3 is built from 17 residues. The CDR3 DNA reads as TGTGCCACCAGTGATTTCGGCCTAGCGGGGAACACAGATACGCAGTATTTT. Residues: CATSDFGLAGNTDTQYF.

The rearrangement joins TRBV12-3 or TRBV12-4 to TRBJ1-5; D ambiguous. Trimming left V 0 bases short and J 11 bases short, with 8 bases between. The CDR3 sequence is 12 residues long. As DNA, the CDR3 is TGTGCCAGCAGTTTAGCCAATACAGCCCAGCATTTT. It yields the protein CASSLANTAQHF.

The chain has TRBV6-1 and TRBJ1-3, with D possibly matching TRBD1 (5 bases). The CDR3 is 14 residues long. Germline CDR1 is MNHNS and CDR2 is SASEGT. V lost 2 bases, J lost 7 bases, and 12 bases lay in between. The CDR3 loop is CASSELQGRNTIYF. The CDR3 DNA reads TGTGCCAGCAGTGAACTCCAGGGTCGGAACACCATATATTTT.

This rearrangement joins TRBV5-4 to TRBJ2-1; the D is unclear. Per germline, CDR1 SGHNT and CDR2 YYREEE (reference sequence). Trimming left V 2 bases short and J 0 bases short, with 9 bases between. The CDR3 has 15 amino acids. This CDR3 is CASSFTADSYNEQFF. Here the CDR3 DNA reads TGTGCCAGCAGCTTCACCGCGGACTCCTACAATGAGCAGTTCTTC. Complete variable domain (other parts from reference TRBV5-4 and TRBJ2-1): ETGVTQSPTHLIKTRGQQVTLRCSSQSGHNTVSWYQQALGQGPQFIFQYYREEENGRGNFPPRFSGLQFPNYSSELNVNALELDDSALYLCASSFTADSYNEQFFGPGTRLTVL.